Below, 20 T cell receptor beta chains from the same sample are listed, as sequenced in a study of T cells after yellow fever vaccination. TCRdb fed the 5' RACE reads into MiXCR, producing one record per CDR3 protein. Among hundreds of thousands of distinct CDR3 sequences listed, around 16% were seen once. The starting material was PBMCs, obtained 5 to 6 days after the first yellow fever vaccination. The receptors derive from a man between 18 and 29 years old who received the YFV17D yellow fever vaccine.

This clonotype was observed many times. V usage is TRBV12-3 or TRBV12-4 and J usage is TRBJ1-2, with D tentatively TRBD1 (5 bases). The CDR3 covers 15 residues. Trimming took 3 bases from V and 1 from J, leaving 12 bases between them. Here the CDR3 DNA reads TGTGCCAGCAGTTTTCGGCAGGGAGGTAACTATGGCTACACCTTC. It yields the protein CASSFRQGGNYGYTF.

V usage is TRBV5-1 and J usage is TRBJ2-2; 7 bases map to TRBD1. Germline CDR1 SGHRS, CDR2 YFSETQ. The ends lost 5 bases at V and 3 bases at J; junction bases unmatched: 10. The CDR3 sequence is 16 residues long. CDR3 DNA sequence: TGCGCCAGCAGACCACTGCCGGGACAGTACACCGGGGAGCTGTTTTTT. Its protein is CASRPLPGQYTGELFF.

The chain recombines TRBV7-2 with TRBJ2-2; D may be TRBD2 (5 bases). Germline CDR1 is SGHTA and CDR2 is FQGNSA. The CDR3 spans 16 residues. Trimming shortened V by 5 bases and J by 7 bases, and 20 bases separated the two germline ends. CDR3 loop: CASSPRGGSIGGELFF. CDR3 DNA: TGTGCCAGCAGCCCGCGCGGCGGGTCTATTGGCGGGGAGCTGTTTTTT.

This clonotype was recorded a few times. This chain joins TRBV20-1 and TRBJ2-1; D is ambiguous. Germline V gives CDR1 DFQATT, CDR2 SNEGSKA (reference sequence). The V end was cut by 0 bases, the J end by 8 bases, with 14 bases between. The CDR3 is 14 amino acids. The DNA of the CDR3 is TGCAGTGCTAGAGATTCTCGAGGTATCGATGAGCAGTTCTTC. Protein: CSARDSRGIDEQFF.

This clonotype was seen ten or more times. V usage is TRBV7-8 and J usage is TRBJ2-3; TRBD1 aligns across 7 bases. This CDR3 contains 14 residues. CDR1 is SGHVS and CDR2 is FQNEAQ in the germline V gene. Trimming at V came to 7 bases and at J to 6 bases, leaving 10 bases not matched to a gene. CDR3 sequence (DNA): TGTGCCAGCACGGGACAGCCTAGGAGGGATACGCAGTATTTT. This codes for CASTGQPRRDTQYF. The complete variable domain, with remaining parts taken from reference TRBV7-8 and TRBJ2-3, reads GAGVSQSPRYKVAKRGQDVALRCDPISGHVSLFWYQQALGQGPEFLTYFQNEAQLDKSGLPSDRFFAERPEGSVSTLKIQRTQQEDSAVYLCASTGQPRRDTQYFGPGTRLTVL.

This clonotype was found a few times. The chain couples TRBV4-3 to TRBJ2-3; 7 positions agree with TRBD2. The V gene's germline CDR1 is LGHNA and CDR2 YSLEER. The CDR3 consists of 13 residues. V shed 6 bases, J shed 4 bases, and the junction held 4 bases outside the gene matches. The CDR3 bases are TGCGCCAGCAGGTCACGGGGGGCAGATACGCAGTATTTT. Protein: CASRSRGADTQYF.

This clonotype was detected many times. The gene calls are TRBV5-1 and TRBJ2-2; D is unclear. Germline CDR1 reads SGHRS; CDR2 reads YFSETQ. The germline V and J ends were trimmed by 2 bases and 7 bases, with 9 bases remaining between them. The CDR3 spans 13 residues. The CDR3 sequence is CASSLNGNGELFF. The CDR3 nucleotides are TGCGCCAGCAGCTTAAACGGAAACGGGGAGCTGTTTTTT.

CDR3 nucleotides: TGTGCCAGCAGCGCCGTAACCGGGACAGGGCTCTATGGCTACACCTTC. It is translated as CASSAVTGTGLYGYTF. The V call is TRBV5-8, the J call TRBJ1-2, with 9 bases identical to TRBD1. Germline CDR1 is SGHTS and CDR2 is YDEGEE. With V trimmed by 4 bases and J by 4 bases, 11 bases remained unmatched. This CDR3 region has 16 residues.

The CDR3 nucleotides are TGCAGCGTTGTCGGACAGGTGAACACCGGGGAGCTGTTTTTT. Protein: CSVVGQVNTGELFF. The chain recombines TRBV29-1 with TRBJ2-2; 7 positions match TRBD1. V was pared by 4 bases and J by 1 base, with 3 bases of the junction left unmatched. The CDR3 loop spans 14 amino acids. CDR1 and CDR2 (germline): SQVTM, ANQGSEA.

V is TRBV12-3 or TRBV12-4 and J is TRBJ2-7; 7 bases line up with TRBD1. Trimming took 4 bases from V and 7 from J; bases not matched to a gene: 10. The length of the CDR3 is 14 residues. The chain's CDR3 is CASSWDSSFGEQYF. The CDR3 coding sequence is TGTGCCAGCAGTTGGGACAGTTCCTTCGGTGAGCAGTACTTC.

The table lists this clonotype with a few counts. The chain links TRBV5-1 to TRBJ2-7, with 7 bases lining up with TRBD1. This CDR3 spans 14 amino acids. The germline V gene encodes CDR1 SGHRS and CDR2 YFSETQ. Losses at the gene ends were 3 bases for V and 4 bases for J; bases not matched to a gene: 7. The CDR3 DNA follows: TGCGCCAGCAGCTCCCCTGGGACAGCTTACGAGCAGTACTTC. Encoded protein: CASSSPGTAYEQYF.

The chain carries TRBV24-1 and TRBJ2-2, with D maybe TRBD1 (6 bases). This CDR3 region has 15 residues. V was clipped by 3 bases and J by 4 bases, with 11 bases between them. In germline, CDR1 is KGHDR, CDR2 SFDVKD. The DNA of the CDR3 is TGTGCCACCAGTGATACCGGGACACCCACCGGGGAGCTGTTTTTT. Translation: CATSDTGTPTGELFF.

CDR3 region: CAFSSTAMNTEAFF. CDR3 nucleotides: TGTGCCTTCAGCTCAACAGCGATGAACACTGAAGCTTTCTTT. J is TRBJ1-1 and V is TRBV3-1, with unresolved D. The germline V and J ends were trimmed by 11 bases and 0 bases, with 16 bases remaining between them. Germline V lookup: CDR1 LGHDT, CDR2 YNNKEL (reference sequence). This CDR3 is 14 amino acids long.

This clonotype was seen many times. The chain couples TRBV20-1 to TRBJ2-7; 10 nucleotides line up with TRBD1. Germline V gene data show CDR1 as DFQATT and CDR2 as SNEGSKA (reference sequence). CDR3 length: 14 residues. The V segment lost 3 bases and the J segment 5 bases; nucleotides outside the gene matches: 7. The CDR3 bases are TGCAGTGCTAGTTTGGGACAGGGGAGAAACGAGCAGTACTTC. It specifies CSASLGQGRNEQYF.

This clonotype turned up a few times. The chain links TRBV6-5 to TRBJ2-7, with D maybe TRBD1 (6 bases). Deletions cut 0 bases from V and 2 bases from J, with 11 bases between. This CDR3 contains 15 residues. In germline, CDR1 is MNHEY, CDR2 SVGAGI. The CDR3 bases are TGTGCCAGCAGTTACTCGCCAGGGACAACCTACGAGCAGTACTTC. As protein: CASSYSPGTTYEQYF.

The chain is built from TRBV27 and TRBJ2-1; 8 bases align to TRBD2. V shed 5 bases and J 4 bases; nucleotides not matched to a gene: 10. This CDR3 region has 16 residues. Germline values: CDR1 MNHEY, CDR2 SMNVEV (reference sequence). This CDR3 reads CASSPSLAAPYNEQFF. In DNA form, the CDR3 reads TGTGCCAGCAGTCCATCACTAGCGGCGCCTTACAATGAGCAGTTCTTC.

The table lists this clonotype with a few counts. The chain uses TRBV10-2 and TRBJ2-1; 11 nucleotides align to TRBD2. J gave up 12 bases and V 4 bases, and 8 bases lay outside the gene matches. The CDR3 runs 14 residues. Germline-derived CDR1 and CDR2 are WSHSY and SAAADI. The CDR3 coding sequence is TGCGCCAGCAGTGCGACGACTAGCGGGGCGCCGCAGTTCTTC. As protein: CASSATTSGAPQFF.

This clonotype was recorded a few times. The chain has TRBV18 and TRBJ2-7; TRBD1 might be the D (5 bases). Germline V gene data show CDR1 as KGHSH and CDR2 as LQKENI. Between the trimmed V and J ends, which lost 1 base and 3 bases, there was a span of 13 bases. This CDR3 spans 15 amino acids. The CDR3 nucleotides are TGTGCCAGCTCACCACAAGGGGCCCCTGGCTACGAGCAGTACTTC. Its translation: CASSPQGAPGYEQYF.

CDR3 sequence: CASSLEGGLSYNEQFF. CDR3 coding DNA: TGTGCCAGCAGTCTAGAGGGGGGGTTATCCTACAATGAGCAGTTCTTC. The V call is TRBV11-3, the J call TRBJ2-1, with D tentatively TRBD2 (7 bases). Germline V lookup: CDR1 SGHNT, CDR2 YENEEA. Trimming took off 6 bases at V and 1 base at J, with 16 bases between the two ends. The CDR3 is 16 amino acids.

J is TRBJ2-3 and V is TRBV10-2, with 9 bases identical to TRBD2. With 7 bases clipped from V and 3 bases from J, the junction kept 5 bases outside the gene matches. Germline V gene lookup returns CDR1 WSHSY and CDR2 SAAADI. The CDR3 is made up of 14 amino acids. The CDR3 loop is CASISGGATDTQYF. In DNA form, the CDR3 reads TGCGCCAGCATTAGCGGGGGCGCAACAGATACGCAGTATTTT.